This TCR beta chain comes out of a study of graft-versus-host responses after intestinal transplantation. Looking at the study overall: Recipients across the board were started on anti-thymocyte globulin induction, then kept on tacrolimus and steroids for roughly 3 years.

In the case of this clone: Antigen: not known.

This CDR3 has 17 residues. J was trimmed by 5 bases and V by 1 base; bases with no gene match: 13. Some clones are missing from TCRdb's copy, which holds only in-frame ones; the method was immunoSEQ multiplex PCR. The sample lists approximately 82,000 clones; 91% were seen once. The source was unstimulated CD4+ T cells sorted from spleen or lymph node cells, collected before intestinal transplant. This rearrangement joins TRBV23-1 to TRBJ2-7; 8 bases are shared with TRBD1. TRBV23-1 is sorted into the ORF group, with uncertain function. The sequence was obtained from a human donor who received an intestinal transplant. In nucleotides, the CDR3 is TGCGCCAGCAGTCAATATCCCCAGGGGGCTCCTTCCGACGAGCAGTACTTC. It yields the protein CASSQYPQGAPSDEQYF.